What follows describes a single T cell receptor (beta chain). Its target is unknown. Primed by a sample-barcoded 5' primer and a J-beta primer mix, a second PCR proceeded for about 7 to 11 cycles. Every cDNA was tagged by a template-switch adaptor with 12 random nucleotides. Each sample provided no less than 2.5 million CDR3-containing paired-end reads. TCRdb analysed the 5' RACE reads with MiXCR anew, one entry per CDR3 protein. The data contain 700,000 to 900,000 distinct CDR3 sequences, approximately 53% of them singletons. Trimming removed 8 bases from V and 12 bases from J, with 14 bases in between. From germline, CDR1 is LGHDT and CDR2 YNNKEL (reference sequence). CDR3 size: 11 residues. These data belong to a study of blood T cells in healthy people across ages. Overall study results and limits: When set beside aged donors, long-lived donors presented more naive CD4+ cells and higher diversity. CMV status of donors was unknown, possibly confounding expanded clonotype changes.

This TCR was recovered from an older man in good health. The sequenced sample consisted of blood. The chain employs TRBV3-1 and TRBJ2-1; TRBD2 is a possible D gene (6 bases). The CDR3 DNA follows: TGTGCCAGCGGCCTGCCGGGAGTGCAGTTCTTC. Translated, it gives CASGLPGVQFF.